The T cell receptor (beta chain) described here comes from a study of identical twins. Template switching, a step in the protocol, added a universal primer site, and cDNA carried unique molecular identifiers. TCRdb passed the 5' RACE reads through MiXCR, listing each CDR3 protein once. Here the sample spans approximately 230,000 distinct CDR3 sequences, approximately 7.1% being singletons. This clonotype was found a few times. What it binds is unknown. Trimming removed 4 bases at V and 6 bases at J, with 16 bases between. CDR1 is SQVTM, CDR2 ANQGSEA, per germline. The CDR3 is 13 residues long. Study findings and constraints: Models predicted less out-of-frame TCR alpha sharing in monozygotic twins than was found.

This sample was also put to use in a study of T cells expressing NK-cell markers. According to that study: Top CD8+ clonotypes included the dominant CD3+CD56+NKG2C+ clonotypes in roughly 6 donors.

Sequencing was performed on CD8+ T cells sorted from blood. V gene TRBV29-1 combines with J gene TRBJ2-7; D gene ambiguous. The TCR sequence derives from a young woman in good health. CDR3 sequence (DNA): TGCAGCGTTGTCGACGGTGTGAGTTCCGAGCAGTACTTC. It codes for CSVVDGVSSEQYF.